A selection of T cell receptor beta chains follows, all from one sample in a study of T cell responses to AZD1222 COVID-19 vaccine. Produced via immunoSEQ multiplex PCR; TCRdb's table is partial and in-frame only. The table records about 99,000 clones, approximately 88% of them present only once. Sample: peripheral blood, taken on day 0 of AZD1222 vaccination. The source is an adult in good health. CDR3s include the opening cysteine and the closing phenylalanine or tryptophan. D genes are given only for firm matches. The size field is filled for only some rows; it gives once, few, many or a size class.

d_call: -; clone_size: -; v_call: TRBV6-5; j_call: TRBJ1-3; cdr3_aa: CASRQTGNRGNTIYF; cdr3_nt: TGTGCCAGCAGGCAAACAGGGAACCGAGGAAACACCATATATTTT
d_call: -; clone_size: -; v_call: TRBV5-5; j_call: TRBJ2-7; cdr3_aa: CASSLEAAYEQYF; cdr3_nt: TGTGCCAGCAGCTTGGAGGCAGCCTACGAGCAGTACTTC
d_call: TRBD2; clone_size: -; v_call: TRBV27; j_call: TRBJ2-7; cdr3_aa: CASSWTSGRLYEQYF; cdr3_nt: TGTGCCAGCTCTTGGACTAGCGGGAGATTATACGAGCAGTACTTC
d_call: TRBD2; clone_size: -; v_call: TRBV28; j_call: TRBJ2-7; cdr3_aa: CASSSPNGVAGYYEQYF; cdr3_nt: TGTGCCAGCAGTTCTCCAAACGGGGTAGCGGGATACTACGAGCAGTACTTC
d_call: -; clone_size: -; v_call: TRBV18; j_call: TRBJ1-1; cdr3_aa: CASSPRGEQGNTEAFF; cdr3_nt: TGTGCCAGCTCACCACGAGGAGAACAGGGGAACACTGAAGCTTTCTTT
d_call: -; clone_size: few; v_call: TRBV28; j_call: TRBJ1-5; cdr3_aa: CASSLVGGNQPQHF; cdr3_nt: TGTGCCAGCAGTTTAGTAGGGGGCAATCAGCCCCAGCATTTT
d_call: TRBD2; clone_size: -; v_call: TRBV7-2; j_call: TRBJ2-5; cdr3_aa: CASSFTSGRLGTQYF; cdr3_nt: TGTGCCAGCAGCTTTACTAGCGGGAGATTAGGGACCCAGTACTTC
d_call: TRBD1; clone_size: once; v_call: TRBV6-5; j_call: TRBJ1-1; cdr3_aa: CASTRTGVNTEAFF; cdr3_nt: TGTGCCAGCACCCGGACAGGGGTAAACACTGAAGCTTTCTTT
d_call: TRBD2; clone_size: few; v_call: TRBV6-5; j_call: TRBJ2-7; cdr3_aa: CASSRDYAYEQYF; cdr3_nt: TGTGCCAGCAGCCGGGACTATGCCTACGAGCAGTACTTC
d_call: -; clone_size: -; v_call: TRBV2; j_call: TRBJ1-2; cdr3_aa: CAIPREDGYTF; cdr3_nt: TGTGCCATCCCAAGGGAAGATGGCTACACCTTC
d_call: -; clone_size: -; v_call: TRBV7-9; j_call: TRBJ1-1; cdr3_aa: CASSPTANTEAFF; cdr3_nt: TGTGCCAGCAGCCCCACAGCGAACACTGAAGCTTTCTTT
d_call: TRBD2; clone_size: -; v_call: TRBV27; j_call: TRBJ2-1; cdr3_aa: CASRPYPTSGTYNEQFF; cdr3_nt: TGTGCCAGCAGACCATACCCCACTAGCGGTACCTACAATGAGCAGTTCTTC
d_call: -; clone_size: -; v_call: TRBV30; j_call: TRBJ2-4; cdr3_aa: CAWTIGGIAKNIQYF; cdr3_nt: TGTGCCTGGACCATCGGGGGCATAGCCAAAAACATTCAGTACTTC
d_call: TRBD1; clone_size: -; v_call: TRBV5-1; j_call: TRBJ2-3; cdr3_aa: CASSLGQGGTDTQYF; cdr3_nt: TGCGCCAGCAGCCTGGGACAGGGGGGCACAGATACGCAGTATTTT
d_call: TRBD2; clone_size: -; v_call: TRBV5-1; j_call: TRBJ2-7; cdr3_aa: CASSPGLAHYEQYF; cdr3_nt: TGCGCCAGCAGCCCGGGACTAGCGCACTACGAGCAGTACTTC
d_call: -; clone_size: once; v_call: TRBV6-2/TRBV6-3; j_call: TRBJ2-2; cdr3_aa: CASSSAGWDTGELFF; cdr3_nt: TGTGCCAGCAGTTCAGCAGGGTGGGACACCGGGGAGCTGTTTTTT
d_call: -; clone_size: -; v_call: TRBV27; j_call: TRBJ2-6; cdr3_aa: CASHTAGANVLTF; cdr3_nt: TGTGCCAGCCATACAGCTGGGGCCAACGTCCTGACTTTC
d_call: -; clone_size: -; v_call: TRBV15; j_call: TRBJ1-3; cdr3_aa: CATSTDRGNTIYF; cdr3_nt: TGTGCCACCAGCACAGACAGGGGAAACACCATATATTTT
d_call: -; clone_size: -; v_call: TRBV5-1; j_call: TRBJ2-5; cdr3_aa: CASSIQRGTEGTQYF; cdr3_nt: TGCGCCAGCAGCATCCAGCGGGGGACAGAAGGGACCCAGTACTTC
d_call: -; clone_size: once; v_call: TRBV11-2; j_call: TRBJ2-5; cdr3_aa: CASSLGYKETQYF; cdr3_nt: TGTGCCAGCAGCTTAGGCTATAAAGAGACCCAGTACTTC
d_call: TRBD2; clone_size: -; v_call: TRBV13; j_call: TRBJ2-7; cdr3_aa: CASRLGFMREAHEQYF; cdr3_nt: TGTGCCAGCAGGTTAGGATTTATGCGGGAGGCCCACGAGCAGTACTTC
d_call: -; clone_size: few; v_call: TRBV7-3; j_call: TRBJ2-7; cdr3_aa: CASSLGPEGTHEQYF; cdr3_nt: TGTGCCAGCAGCCTGGGCCCTGAGGGGACCCACGAGCAGTACTTC
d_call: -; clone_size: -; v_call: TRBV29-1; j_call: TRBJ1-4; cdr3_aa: CSGTLGTNEKLFF; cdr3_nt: TGCAGCGGAACACTGGGGACTAATGAAAAACTGTTTTTT
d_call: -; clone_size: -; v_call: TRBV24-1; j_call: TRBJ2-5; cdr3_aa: CATSDLSPFQETQYF; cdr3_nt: TGTGCCACCAGTGATTTGAGCCCGTTCCAAGAGACCCAGTACTTC
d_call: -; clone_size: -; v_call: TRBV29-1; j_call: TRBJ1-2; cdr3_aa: CSVADGYTF; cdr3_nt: TGCAGCGTTGCGGATGGCTACACCTTC
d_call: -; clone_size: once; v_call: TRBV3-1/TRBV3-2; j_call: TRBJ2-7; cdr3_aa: CASSQDWGQQYF; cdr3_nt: TGTGCCAGCAGCCAAGATTGGGGACAGCAGTACTTC
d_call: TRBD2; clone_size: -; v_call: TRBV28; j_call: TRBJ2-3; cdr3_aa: CASSLRREGHSDTQYF; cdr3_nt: TGTGCCAGCAGTTTGAGGCGGGAGGGCCACTCAGATACGCAGTATTTT
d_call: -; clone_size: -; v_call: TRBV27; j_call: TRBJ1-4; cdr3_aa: CASSPRGYTNEKLFF; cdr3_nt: TGTGCCAGCTCTCCCCGGGGTTACACTAATGAAAAACTGTTTTTT
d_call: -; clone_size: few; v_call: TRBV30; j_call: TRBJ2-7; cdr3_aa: CAWSPHKAGRRSYEQYF; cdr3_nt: TGTGCCTGGAGTCCTCATAAGGCCGGCCGTCGTTCCTACGAGCAGTACTTC
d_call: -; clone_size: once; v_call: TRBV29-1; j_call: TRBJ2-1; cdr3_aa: CSVVWGEQFF; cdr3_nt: TGCAGCGTTGTGTGGGGTGAGCAGTTCTTC
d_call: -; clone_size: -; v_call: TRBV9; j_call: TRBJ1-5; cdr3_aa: CASSEGPGGQPQHF; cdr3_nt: TGTGCCAGCAGCGAGGGCCCCGGGGGGCAGCCCCAGCATTTT
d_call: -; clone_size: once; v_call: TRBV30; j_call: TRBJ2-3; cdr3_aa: CAWRQLQSTDTQYF; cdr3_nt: TGTGCCTGGAGGCAGTTACAGAGCACAGATACGCAGTATTTT
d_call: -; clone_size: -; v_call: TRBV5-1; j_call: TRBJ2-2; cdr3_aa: CASTSVTANTGELFF; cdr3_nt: TGCGCCAGCACTTCTGTGACGGCGAACACCGGGGAGCTGTTTTTT
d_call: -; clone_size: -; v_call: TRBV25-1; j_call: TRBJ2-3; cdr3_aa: CASSESGPYTDTQYF; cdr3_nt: TGTGCCAGCAGTGAATCCGGGCCTTACACAGATACGCAGTATTTT
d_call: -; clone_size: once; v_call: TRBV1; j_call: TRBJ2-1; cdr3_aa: CTSSQQSGGLAGVEQFF; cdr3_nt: TGCACCAGCAGCCAACAAAGCGGGGGACTAGCGGGAGTTGAGCAGTTCTTC
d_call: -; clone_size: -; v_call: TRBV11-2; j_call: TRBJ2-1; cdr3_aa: CASSLVGAKGNNEQFF; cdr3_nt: TGTGCCAGCAGCTTAGTAGGGGCGAAGGGGAACAATGAGCAGTTCTTC
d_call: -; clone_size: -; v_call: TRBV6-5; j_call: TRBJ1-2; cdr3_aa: CASSYSGGNYGYTF; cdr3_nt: TGTGCCAGCAGTTACTCGGGGGGAAACTATGGCTACACCTTC
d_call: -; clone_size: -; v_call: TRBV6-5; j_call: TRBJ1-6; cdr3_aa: CASTASGDNSPLHF; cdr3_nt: TGTGCCAGCACCGCATCGGGGGATAATTCACCCCTCCACTTT
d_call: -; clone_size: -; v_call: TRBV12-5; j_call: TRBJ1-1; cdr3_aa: CASGLGASSTEAFF; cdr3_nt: TGTGCTAGTGGTTTGGGGGCCTCTTCCACTGAAGCTTTCTTT
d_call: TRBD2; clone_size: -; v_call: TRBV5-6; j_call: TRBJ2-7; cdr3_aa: CASSPGDLAVSYEQYF; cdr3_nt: TGTGCCAGCAGCCCGGGGGATCTAGCGGTTTCCTACGAGCAGTACTTC
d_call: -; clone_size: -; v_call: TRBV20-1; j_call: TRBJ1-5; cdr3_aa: CSASPQPQHF; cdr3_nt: TGCAGTGCTAGCCCTCAGCCCCAGCATTTT
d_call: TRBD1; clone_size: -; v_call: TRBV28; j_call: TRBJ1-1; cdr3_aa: CASSLAGGGISGDTEAFF; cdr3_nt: TGTGCCAGCAGTTTGGCAGGGGGCGGTATATCGGGCGACACTGAAGCTTTCTTT
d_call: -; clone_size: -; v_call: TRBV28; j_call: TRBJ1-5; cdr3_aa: CASSFRLLAWQPQHF; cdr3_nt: TGTGCCAGCAGTTTTAGATTGCTGGCATGGCAGCCCCAGCATTTT
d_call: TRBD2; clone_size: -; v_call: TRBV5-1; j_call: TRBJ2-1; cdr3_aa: CASSQEIGTSGKQFF; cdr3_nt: TGCGCCAGCAGCCAAGAAATCGGGACTAGCGGGAAGCAGTTCTTC